A selection of T cell receptor beta chains follows, all from one sample in a study of blood T cell repertoires in COVID-19. Data came from immunoSEQ multiplex PCR; TCRdb stores just in-frame clones and leaves some out. In the table there are around 51,000 clones, around 85% of which are singletons. The specimen sequenced was peripheral blood. Receptors originate from a woman at least 80 years old with acute or convalescent COVID-19. CDR3s include the opening cysteine and the closing phenylalanine or tryptophan. A D gene is named only where the DNA matches it firmly. Some rows have no size entry. The others give once, few or many, or a class for an expanded clone.

J gene: TRBJ2-5; clone size: -; V gene: TRBV19; D gene: TRBD2; CDR3 protein: CASSIDLERGRGTQYF; CDR3 DNA: TGTGCCAGTAGTATAGATCTCGAGCGGGGGAGGGGGACCCAGTACTTC
J gene: TRBJ1-2; clone size: -; V gene: TRBV2; D gene: -; CDR3 protein: CASSEGAGAIYGYTF; CDR3 DNA: TGTGCCAGCAGTGAAGGTGCAGGGGCAATCTATGGCTACACCTTC
J gene: TRBJ2-5; clone size: -; V gene: TRBV12-3/TRBV12-4; D gene: TRBD2; CDR3 protein: CASSLGGGETQYF; CDR3 DNA: TGTGCCAGCAGTTTAGGGGGGGGTGAGACCCAGTACTTC
J gene: TRBJ2-3; clone size: -; V gene: TRBV5-6; D gene: -; CDR3 protein: CASSFAPSPSDTQYF; CDR3 DNA: TGTGCCAGCAGCTTCGCGCCTAGCCCCTCAGATACGCAGTATTTT
J gene: TRBJ2-1; clone size: -; V gene: TRBV3-1/TRBV3-2; D gene: TRBD2; CDR3 protein: CASSQPSGGYNEQFF; CDR3 DNA: TGTGCCAGCAGCCAGCCTAGCGGGGGGTACAATGAGCAGTTCTTC
J gene: TRBJ1-6; clone size: -; V gene: TRBV18; D gene: -; CDR3 protein: CASSPSGFDSPLHF; CDR3 DNA: TGTGCCAGCTCACCATCAGGGTTTGATTCACCCCTCCACTTT
J gene: TRBJ2-1; clone size: -; V gene: TRBV5-8; D gene: TRBD1; CDR3 protein: CASSSRDRGYEQFF; CDR3 DNA: TGTGCCAGCAGCTCCCGGGACAGGGGATATGAGCAGTTCTTC
J gene: TRBJ1-1; clone size: -; V gene: TRBV6-5; D gene: TRBD1; CDR3 protein: CASTPLQGAAAEAFF; CDR3 DNA: TGTGCCAGCACCCCCCTACAGGGGGCGGCGGCTGAAGCTTTCTTT
J gene: TRBJ2-5; clone size: -; V gene: TRBV18; D gene: -; CDR3 protein: CASSPSIASETQYF; CDR3 DNA: TGTGCCAGCTCACCTAGCATAGCGAGTGAGACCCAGTACTTC
J gene: TRBJ1-1; clone size: once; V gene: TRBV5-4; D gene: TRBD1; CDR3 protein: CASSGPTGRTEAFF; CDR3 DNA: TGTGCCAGCAGCGGCCCGACAGGGAGAACTGAAGCTTTCTTT
J gene: TRBJ1-2; clone size: -; V gene: TRBV12-3/TRBV12-4; D gene: -; CDR3 protein: CASSFSGVVGYTF; CDR3 DNA: TGTGCCAGCAGTTTTTCAGGGGTAGTCGGCTACACCTTC
J gene: TRBJ2-7; clone size: few; V gene: TRBV6-5; D gene: TRBD1; CDR3 protein: CASSQTGGGYEQYF; CDR3 DNA: TGTGCCAGCAGCCAGACAGGGGGGGGCTACGAGCAGTACTTC
J gene: TRBJ2-7; clone size: -; V gene: TRBV11-2; D gene: TRBD1; CDR3 protein: CASSLGGTGTYEQYF; CDR3 DNA: TGTGCCAGCAGCTTAGGGGGGACAGGGACCTACGAGCAGTACTTC
J gene: TRBJ1-3; clone size: -; V gene: TRBV10-3; D gene: -; CDR3 protein: CAISEREGGTGNTIYF; CDR3 DNA: TGTGCCATCAGTGAGAGGGAGGGGGGCACTGGAAACACCATATATTTT
J gene: TRBJ2-3; clone size: -; V gene: TRBV7-7; D gene: -; CDR3 protein: CASSTGDNRFTDTQYF; CDR3 DNA: TGTGCTAGCAGCACCGGGGATAACCGCTTCACAGATACGCAGTATTTT
J gene: TRBJ2-7; clone size: -; V gene: TRBV6-2/TRBV6-3; D gene: -; CDR3 protein: CASSYVGAAGYF; CDR3 DNA: TGTGCCAGCAGTTACGTGGGGGCAGCAGGGTACTTC
J gene: TRBJ2-6; clone size: -; V gene: TRBV7-9; D gene: TRBD1; CDR3 protein: CASSSRTGGYRSGANVLTF; CDR3 DNA: TGTGCCAGCAGCTCTAGGACAGGGGGCTACCGCTCTGGGGCCAACGTCCTGACTTTC
J gene: TRBJ2-3; clone size: -; V gene: TRBV6-5; D gene: TRBD1; CDR3 protein: CASKGTVNTDTQYF; CDR3 DNA: TGTGCCAGCAAAGGGACAGTCAACACAGATACGCAGTATTTT